The 2 T cell receptor beta chains below were found in one sample sequenced in a study of blood T cells in healthy people across ages. PCR was performed a second time for roughly 7 to 12 cycles using a sample-barcoded 5' primer and a J-beta primer mix. One entry per CDR3 protein, called by TCRdb with MiXCR from the 5' RACE reads. The sample contains 1.5 million to 1.9 million distinct CDR3 sequences, roughly 43% of which appear only once. The sample comprised blood. The receptor set was obtained from a woman aged 18 to 35 in good health.

This clonotype was detected only a few times. The J gene is TRBJ2-7, the V gene TRBV28; 7 bases line up with TRBD2. CDR3 size: 15 residues. In germline, CDR1 is MDHEN, CDR2 SYDVKM. The ends lost 9 bases at V and 1 base at J; junction bases unmatched: 12. The CDR3 sequence is CASQGRGSLSYEQYF. The CDR3 DNA reads as TGTGCCAGTCAAGGGCGGGGGTCCCTTTCCTACGAGCAGTACTTC.

There are many counts of this clonotype. J is TRBJ2-7 and V is TRBV3-1, with unresolved D. Trimming shortened V by 2 bases and J by 3 bases, and 2 bases separated the two germline ends. The CDR3 extends over 11 amino acids. From germline, CDR1 is LGHDT and CDR2 YNNKEL (reference sequence). CDR3: CASSQIYEQYF. CDR3 in DNA: TGTGCCAGCAGCCAAATCTACGAGCAGTACTTC.